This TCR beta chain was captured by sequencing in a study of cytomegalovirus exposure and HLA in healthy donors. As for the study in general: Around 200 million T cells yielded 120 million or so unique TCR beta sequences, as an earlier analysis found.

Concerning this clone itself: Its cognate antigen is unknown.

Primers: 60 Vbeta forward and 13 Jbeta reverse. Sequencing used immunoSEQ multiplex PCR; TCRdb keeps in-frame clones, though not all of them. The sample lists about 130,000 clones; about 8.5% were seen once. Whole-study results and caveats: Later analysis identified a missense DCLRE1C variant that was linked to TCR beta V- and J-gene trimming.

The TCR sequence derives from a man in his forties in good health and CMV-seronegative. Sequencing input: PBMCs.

CDR3 amino acids: CASSIGGQRGSNEQFF. The CDR3 DNA reads TGTGCCAGTAGTATAGGGGGGCAGCGGGGGTCCAATGAGCAGTTCTTC. The chain uses TRBV19 and TRBJ2-1, with TRBD2 identical over 8 bases. CDR1 and CDR2 (germline): LNHDA, SQIVND (reference sequence). The CDR3 has 16 residues. With 1 base clipped from V and 6 bases from J, the junction kept 8 bases outside the gene matches. Full variable domain (missing parts from reference TRBV19 and TRBJ2-1): DGGITQSPKYLFRKEGQNVTLSCEQNLNHDAMYWYRQDPGQGLRLIYYSQIVNDFQKGDIAEGYSVSREKKESFPLTVTSAQKNPTAFYLCASSIGGQRGSNEQFFGPGTRLTVL.